The sequence of this TCR beta chain was determined in a study of regulatory T cells in long-lasting Graves disease. Study at large: Freshly diagnosed Graves' patients had used antithyroid drugs for under 3 months. General study results and limits: Patients with persistent disease shared 2,741 public clonotypes, outpacing the 900 to 1,000 shared by new patients. Graves' patients with persistent disease showed TCR diversity lower than patients newly diagnosed. Having only a small sample size may have limited accuracy.

In its sample, this clonotype was seen many times. Its antigen remains unidentified. V lost 1 base and J 10 bases, leaving 14 bases between the germline ends. The CDR3 extends over 14 amino acids. Germline assignment: CDR1 SGHNT and CDR2 YENEEA. Arm-PCR with iRepertoire HTBI primers amplified the CDR3 regions for these TCR beta libraries. TCRdb ran MiXCR on the multiplex PCR reads and lists one entry per CDR3 protein. The table includes a few hundred thousand distinct CDR3 sequences, around 17% detected once. Sample time point: newly diagnosed GD, antithyroid drugs for less than 3 months. With RNA extracted from PBMCs as input, the TCR library was made.

This chain links TRBV11-3 with TRBJ2-1, with D hard to call. The sequence came from a female donor with Graves disease. Specimen: peripheral blood mononuclear cells (PBMCs), collected at new diagnosis, from a patient treated with antithyroid drugs. CDR3 DNA: TGTGCCAGCAGCTTAGGGGCAGAAGGAAGCGAGCAGTTCTTC. Its protein product is CASSLGAEGSEQFF.